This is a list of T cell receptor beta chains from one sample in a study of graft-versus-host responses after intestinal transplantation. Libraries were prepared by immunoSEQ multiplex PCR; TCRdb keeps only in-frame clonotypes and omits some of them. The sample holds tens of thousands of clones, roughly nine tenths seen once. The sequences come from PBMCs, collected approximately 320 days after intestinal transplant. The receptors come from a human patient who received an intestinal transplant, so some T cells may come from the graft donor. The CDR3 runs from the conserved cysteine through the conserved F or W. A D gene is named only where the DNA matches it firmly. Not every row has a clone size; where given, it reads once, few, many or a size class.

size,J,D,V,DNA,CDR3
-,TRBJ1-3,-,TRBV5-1,TGCGCCAGCAGCTTGGTGGGACATCGAACTGGAAACACCATATATTTT,CASSLVGHRTGNTIYF
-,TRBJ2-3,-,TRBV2,TGTGCCAGCCGGGGGACAGAACTCGATACGCAGTATTTT,CASRGTELDTQYF
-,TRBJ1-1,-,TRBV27,TGTGCCAGCAGGAACTACGGGACCCCTGAAGCTTTCTTT,CASRNYGTPEAFF
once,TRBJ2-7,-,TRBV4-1,TGCGCCAGCAGCCAAGACGGGACACCTTACGAGCAGTACTTC,CASSQDGTPYEQYF
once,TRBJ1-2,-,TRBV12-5,TGTGCTAGTGGTTTGCGGGATATAGGGGACTATGGCTACACCTTC,CASGLRDIGDYGYTF
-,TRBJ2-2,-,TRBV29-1,TGCAGCGTTGTACCGGGAACCGGGGAGCTGTTTTTT,CSVVPGTGELFF
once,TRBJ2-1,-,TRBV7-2,TGTGCCAGCAGCCCTCGGGTTAGCTATGAGCAGTTCTTC,CASSPRVSYEQFF
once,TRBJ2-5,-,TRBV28,TGTGCCAGCAGTTTAGTGATCCAGGGGGGGGTCCAGGGCCAAGAGACCCAGTACTTC,CASSLVIQGGVQGQETQYF
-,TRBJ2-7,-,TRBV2,TGTGCCAGCAGTGAAGGTGTGGGGACACCCTACGAGCAGTACTTC,CASSEGVGTPYEQYF
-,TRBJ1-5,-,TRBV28,TGTGCCAGCAGTTTAAAAGGGGGGAGCCCAGCCCATTTT,CASSLKGGSPAHF
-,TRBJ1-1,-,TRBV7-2,TGTGCCAGCAGCTCCCGGGGAGGGAACCTGAACACTGAAGCTTTCTTT,CASSSRGGNLNTEAFF
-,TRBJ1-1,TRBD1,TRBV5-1,TGCGCCAGCAGCTGGGACAGGGGGAACACTGAAGCTTTCTTT,CASSWDRGNTEAFF
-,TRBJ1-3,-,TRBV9,TGTGCCAGCAGCGTAGTAGGACAGATGCTTTCTGGAAACACCATATATTTT,CASSVVGQMLSGNTIYF
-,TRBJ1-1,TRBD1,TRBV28,TGTGCCAGCAGTTTGACAGGGGCGGACACTGAAGCTTTCTTT,CASSLTGADTEAFF
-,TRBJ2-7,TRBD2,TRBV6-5,TGTGCCAGCAGAAGAACTAGCGGGGGGGCTTACGAGCAGTACTTC,CASRRTSGGAYEQYF
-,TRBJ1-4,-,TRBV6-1,TGTGCCAGCAGTCAGGGCATCTCCAATGAAAAACTGTTTTTT,CASSQGISNEKLFF
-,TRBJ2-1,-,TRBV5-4,TGTGCCAGCAGTTCTGGCGGGACCCTTTTGGATGAGCAGTTCTTC,CASSSGGTLLDEQFF
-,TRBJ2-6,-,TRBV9,TGTGCCAGCAGCCCCGGGGGAAGGGCGGGGGCCAACGTCCTGACTTTC,CASSPGGRAGANVLTF
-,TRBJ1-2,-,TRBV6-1,TGTGCCAGCAGTGACCCGCCAGCCGGCAACTATGGCTACACCTTC,CASSDPPAGNYGYTF
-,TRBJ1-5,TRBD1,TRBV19,TGTGCCAGTAGTAAGGCGGTAGGGACAGGGGTACTTAGCAATCAGCCCCAGCATTTT,CASSKAVGTGVLSNQPQHF
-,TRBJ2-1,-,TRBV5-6,TGTGCCAGCAGCTTTACTAGGGGGAATGAGCAGTTCTTC,CASSFTRGNEQFF
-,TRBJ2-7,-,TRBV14,TGTGCCAGCAGCCCTTGGGGTCGGTCCTACGAGCAGTACTTC,CASSPWGRSYEQYF